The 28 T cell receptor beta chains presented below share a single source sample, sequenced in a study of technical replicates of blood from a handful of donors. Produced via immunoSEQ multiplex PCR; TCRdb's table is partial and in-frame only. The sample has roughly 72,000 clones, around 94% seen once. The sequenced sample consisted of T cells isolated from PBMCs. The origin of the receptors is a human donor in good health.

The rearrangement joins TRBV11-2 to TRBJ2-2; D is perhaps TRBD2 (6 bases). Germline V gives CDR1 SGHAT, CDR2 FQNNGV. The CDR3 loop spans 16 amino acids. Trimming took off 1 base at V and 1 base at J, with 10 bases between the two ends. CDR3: CASSLGGDLNTGELFF. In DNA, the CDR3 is TGTGCCAGCAGCTTAGGAGGGGACTTGAACACCGGGGAGCTGTTTTTT.

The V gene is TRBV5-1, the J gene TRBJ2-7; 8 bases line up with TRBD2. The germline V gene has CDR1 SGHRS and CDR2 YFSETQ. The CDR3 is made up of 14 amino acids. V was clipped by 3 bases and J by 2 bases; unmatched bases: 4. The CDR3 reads CASSSLAGPYEQYF. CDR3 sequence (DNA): TGCGCCAGCAGCTCTCTAGCGGGTCCCTACGAGCAGTACTTC. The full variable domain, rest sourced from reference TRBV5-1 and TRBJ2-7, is KAGVTQTPRYLIKTRGQQVTLSCSPISGHRSVSWYQQTPGQGLQFLFEYFSETQRNKGNFPGRFSGRQFSNSRSEMNVSTLELGDSALYLCASSSLAGPYEQYFGPGTRLTVT.

CDR3 DNA sequence: TGTGCCAGCAGCTTAGGACTTACGAACACTGAAGCTTTCTTT. Translating it yields CASSLGLTNTEAFF. The rearrangement joins TRBV7-2 to TRBJ1-1; D gene ambiguous. This CDR3 spans 14 amino acids. Trimming removed 1 base at V and 1 base at J, with 7 bases between. Germline V lookup: CDR1 SGHTA, CDR2 FQGNSA.

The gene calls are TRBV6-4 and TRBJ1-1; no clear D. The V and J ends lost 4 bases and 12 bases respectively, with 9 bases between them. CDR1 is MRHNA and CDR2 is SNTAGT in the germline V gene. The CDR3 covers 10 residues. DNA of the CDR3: TGTGCCAGCAGTGCCGACTGTCCTTTCTTT. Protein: CASSADCPFF.

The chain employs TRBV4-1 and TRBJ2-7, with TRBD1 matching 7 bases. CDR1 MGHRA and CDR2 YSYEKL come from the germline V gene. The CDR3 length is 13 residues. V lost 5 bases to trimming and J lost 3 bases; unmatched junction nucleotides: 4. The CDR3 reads CASSYRGNYEQYF. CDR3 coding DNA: TGCGCCAGCAGCTACAGGGGAAACTACGAGCAGTACTTC.

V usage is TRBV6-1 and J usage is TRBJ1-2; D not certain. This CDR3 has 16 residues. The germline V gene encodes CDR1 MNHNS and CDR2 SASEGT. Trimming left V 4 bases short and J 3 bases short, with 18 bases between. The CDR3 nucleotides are TGTGCCAGCAGTGTCTCTTGGGCAGGACTTCACTATGGCTACACCTTC. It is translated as CASSVSWAGLHYGYTF.

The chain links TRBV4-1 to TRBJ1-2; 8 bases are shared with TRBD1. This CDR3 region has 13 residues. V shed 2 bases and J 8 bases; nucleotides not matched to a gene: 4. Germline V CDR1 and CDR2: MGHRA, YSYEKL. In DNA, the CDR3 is TGCGCCAGCAGCCAACCGGACAGGGAAGGCTACACCTTC. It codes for CASSQPDREGYTF.

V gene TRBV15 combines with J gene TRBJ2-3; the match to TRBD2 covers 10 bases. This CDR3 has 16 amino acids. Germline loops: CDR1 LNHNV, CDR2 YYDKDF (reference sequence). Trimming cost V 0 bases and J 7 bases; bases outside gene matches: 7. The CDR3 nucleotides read TGTGCCACCAGCAGAGATCCGTCACTAGCGGGGCATACGCAGTATTTT. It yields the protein CATSRDPSLAGHTQYF.

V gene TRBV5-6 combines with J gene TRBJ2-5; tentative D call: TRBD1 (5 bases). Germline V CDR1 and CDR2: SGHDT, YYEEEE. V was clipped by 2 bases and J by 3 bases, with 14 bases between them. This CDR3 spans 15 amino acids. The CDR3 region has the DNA TGTGCCAGCAGCTTAGACAGCAATCTAAAAGAGACCCAGTACTTC. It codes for CASSLDSNLKETQYF.

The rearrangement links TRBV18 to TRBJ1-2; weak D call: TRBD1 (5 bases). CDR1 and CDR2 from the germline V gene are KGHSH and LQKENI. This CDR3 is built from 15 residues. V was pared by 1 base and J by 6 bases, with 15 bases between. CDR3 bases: TGTGCCAGCTCACCACAGGGGTCGCATAAAGATGGCTACACCTTC. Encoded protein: CASSPQGSHKDGYTF.

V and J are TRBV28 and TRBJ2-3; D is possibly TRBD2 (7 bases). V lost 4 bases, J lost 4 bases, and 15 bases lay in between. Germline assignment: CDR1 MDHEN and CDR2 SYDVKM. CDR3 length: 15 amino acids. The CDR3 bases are TGTGCCAGCAGTTCGGGGGGACAAACGGCAGATACGCAGTATTTT. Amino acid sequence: CASSSGGQTADTQYF.

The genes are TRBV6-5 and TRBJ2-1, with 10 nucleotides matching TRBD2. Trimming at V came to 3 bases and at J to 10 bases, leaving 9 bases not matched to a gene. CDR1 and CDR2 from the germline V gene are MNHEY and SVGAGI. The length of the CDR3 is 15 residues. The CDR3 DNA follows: TGTGCCAGCAGTTATTCGGCTAGCGGGAGATTCGAGCAGTTCTTC. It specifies CASSYSASGRFEQFF.

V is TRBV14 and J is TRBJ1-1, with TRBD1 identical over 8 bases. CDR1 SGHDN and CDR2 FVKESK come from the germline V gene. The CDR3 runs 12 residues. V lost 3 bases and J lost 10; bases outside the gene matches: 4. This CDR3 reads CASSQGGTGAFF. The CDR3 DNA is TGTGCCAGCAGCCAGGGAGGGACAGGAGCTTTCTTT.

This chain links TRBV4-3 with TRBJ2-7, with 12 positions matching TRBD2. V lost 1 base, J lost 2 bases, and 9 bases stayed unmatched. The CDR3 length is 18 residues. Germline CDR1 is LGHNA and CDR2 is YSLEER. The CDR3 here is CASSQGELAGGGTYEQYF. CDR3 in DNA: TGCGCCAGCAGCCAAGGGGAACTAGCGGGAGGAGGAACCTACGAGCAGTACTTC.

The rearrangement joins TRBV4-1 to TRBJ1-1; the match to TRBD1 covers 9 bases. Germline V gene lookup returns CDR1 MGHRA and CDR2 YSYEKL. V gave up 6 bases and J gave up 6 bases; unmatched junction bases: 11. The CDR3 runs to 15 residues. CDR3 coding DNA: TGCGCCAGCAGAACCCGGGACAGGGATTTCTCTGAAGCTTTCTTT. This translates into CASRTRDRDFSEAFF.

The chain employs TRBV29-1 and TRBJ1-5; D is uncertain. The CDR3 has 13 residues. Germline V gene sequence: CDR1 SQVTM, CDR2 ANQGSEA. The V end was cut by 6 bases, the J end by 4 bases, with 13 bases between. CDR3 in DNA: TGCAGCGTCCGGCCGACTGTGAATCAGCCCCAGCATTTT. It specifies CSVRPTVNQPQHF.

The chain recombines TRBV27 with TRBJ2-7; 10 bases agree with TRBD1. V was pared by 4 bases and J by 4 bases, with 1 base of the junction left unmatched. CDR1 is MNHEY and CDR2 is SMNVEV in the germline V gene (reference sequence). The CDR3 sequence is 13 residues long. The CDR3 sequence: CASSWGQGYEQYF. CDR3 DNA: TGTGCCAGCAGTTGGGGACAGGGGTACGAGCAGTACTTC.

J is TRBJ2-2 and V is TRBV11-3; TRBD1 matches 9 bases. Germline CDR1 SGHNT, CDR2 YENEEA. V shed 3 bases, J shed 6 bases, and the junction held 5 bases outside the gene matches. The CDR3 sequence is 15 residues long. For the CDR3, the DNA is TGTGCCAGCAGCTTGGGGACAGGGAGGGCCGGGGAGCTGTTTTTT. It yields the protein CASSLGTGRAGELFF.

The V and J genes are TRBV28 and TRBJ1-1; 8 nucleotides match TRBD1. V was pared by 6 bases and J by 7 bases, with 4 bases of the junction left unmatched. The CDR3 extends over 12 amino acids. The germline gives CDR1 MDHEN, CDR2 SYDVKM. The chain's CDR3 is CASRQGGNEAFF. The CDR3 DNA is TGTGCCAGCAGACAGGGGGGTAATGAAGCTTTCTTT.

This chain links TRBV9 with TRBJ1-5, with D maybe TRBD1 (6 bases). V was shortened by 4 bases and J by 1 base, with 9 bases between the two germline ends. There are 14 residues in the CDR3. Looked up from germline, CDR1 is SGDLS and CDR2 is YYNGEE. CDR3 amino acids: CASSPQGSNQPQHF. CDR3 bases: TGTGCCAGCAGCCCACAGGGAAGCAATCAGCCCCAGCATTTT.

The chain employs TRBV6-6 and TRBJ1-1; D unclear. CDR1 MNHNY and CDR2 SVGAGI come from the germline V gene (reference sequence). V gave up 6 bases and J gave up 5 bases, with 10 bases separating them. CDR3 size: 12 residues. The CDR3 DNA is TGTGCCAGCAGCCTAATAGCGACTGAAGCTTTCTTT. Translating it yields CASSLIATEAFF.

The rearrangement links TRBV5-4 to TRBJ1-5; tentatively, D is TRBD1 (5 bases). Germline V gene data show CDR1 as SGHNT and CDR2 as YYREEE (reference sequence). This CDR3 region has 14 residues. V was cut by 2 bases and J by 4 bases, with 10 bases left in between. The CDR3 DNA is TGTGCCAGCAGCTTACGACAGACTAATCAGCCCCAGCATTTT. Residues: CASSLRQTNQPQHF.

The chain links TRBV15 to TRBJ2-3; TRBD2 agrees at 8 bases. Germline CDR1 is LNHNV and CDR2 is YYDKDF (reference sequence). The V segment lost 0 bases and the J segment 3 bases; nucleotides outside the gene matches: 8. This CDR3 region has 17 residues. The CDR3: CATSRDSTSGRTDTQYF. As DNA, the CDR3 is TGTGCCACCAGCAGAGATAGTACGAGCGGGAGAACAGATACGCAGTATTTT.

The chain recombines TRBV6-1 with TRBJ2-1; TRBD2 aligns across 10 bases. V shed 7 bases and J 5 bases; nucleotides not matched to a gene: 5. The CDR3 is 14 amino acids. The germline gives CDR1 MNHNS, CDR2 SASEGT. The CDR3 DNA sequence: TGTGCCAGCACGGGGACTAGCGTTAACAATGAGCAGTTCTTC. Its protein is CASTGTSVNNEQFF.

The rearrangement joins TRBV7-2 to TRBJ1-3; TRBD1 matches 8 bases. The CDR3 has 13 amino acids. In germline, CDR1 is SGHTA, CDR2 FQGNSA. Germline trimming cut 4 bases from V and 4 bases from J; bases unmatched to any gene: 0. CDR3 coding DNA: TGTGCCAGCAGCTGGACAGGGGGAAACACCATATATTTT. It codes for CASSWTGGNTIYF.

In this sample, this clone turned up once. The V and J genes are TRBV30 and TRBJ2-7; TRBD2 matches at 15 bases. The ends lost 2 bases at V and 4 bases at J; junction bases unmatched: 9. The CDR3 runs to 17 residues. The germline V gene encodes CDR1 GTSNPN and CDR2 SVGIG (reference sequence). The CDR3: CAWSPPGTSGRWYEQYF. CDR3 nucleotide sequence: TGTGCCTGGAGTCCCCCGGGGACTAGCGGGAGGTGGTACGAGCAGTACTTC.

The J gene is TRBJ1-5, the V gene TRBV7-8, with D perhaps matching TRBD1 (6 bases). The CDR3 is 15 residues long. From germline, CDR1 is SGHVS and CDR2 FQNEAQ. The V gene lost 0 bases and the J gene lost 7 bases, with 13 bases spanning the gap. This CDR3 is CASSLAGAWDQPQHF. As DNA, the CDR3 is TGTGCCAGCAGCTTAGCGGGGGCATGGGACCAGCCCCAGCATTTT.

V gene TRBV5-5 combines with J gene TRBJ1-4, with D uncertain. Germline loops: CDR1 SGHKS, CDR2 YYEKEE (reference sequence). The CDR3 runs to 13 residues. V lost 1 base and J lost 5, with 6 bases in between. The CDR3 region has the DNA TGTGCCAGCAGCTTGTACGGGAATGAAAAACTGTTTTTT. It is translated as CASSLYGNEKLFF.